These 26 T cell receptor beta chains came from one sample sequenced in a study of blood T cell repertoires in COVID-19. Assay used: immunoSEQ multiplex PCR; TCRdb lists only in-frame clones, some missing. The repertoire includes about 180,000 clones, roughly 85% of them detected once, and 15% to 20% sits in the top ten. Sequenced material: PBMCs or T cells enriched from blood (not recorded which). These receptors were collected from a man in his sixties who had recovered from COVID-19.

The gene calls are TRBV28 and TRBJ2-5; 8 nucleotides agree with TRBD2. CDR1 and CDR2 (germline): MDHEN, SYDVKM. With V trimmed by 4 bases and J by 5 bases, 6 bases remained unmatched. The CDR3 spans 14 residues. Here the CDR3 reads CASSSGLARETQYF. The CDR3 nucleotides are TGTGCCAGCAGTTCCGGACTAGCTCGGGAGACCCAGTACTTC. Based on the CDR3 plus reference TRBV28 and TRBJ2-5, the full variable domain is DVKVTQSSRYLVKRTGEKVFLECVQDMDHENMFWYRQDPGLGLRLIYFSYDVKMKEKGDIPEGYSVSREKKERFSLILESASTNQTSMYLCASSSGLARETQYFGPGTRLLVL.

The V and J genes are TRBV6-5 and TRBJ1-6; 7 bases are a match to TRBD1. The ends lost 0 bases at V and 10 bases at J; junction bases unmatched: 9. The CDR3 has 16 amino acids. CDR1 and CDR2 from the germline V gene are MNHEY and SVGAGI. The CDR3 coding sequence is TGTGCCAGCAGTTACTCGGAGGGGGCTTTACAATCACCCCTCCACTTT. Translation: CASSYSEGALQSPLHF.

The genes are TRBV11-2 and TRBJ2-1; 12 bases align to TRBD1. The V segment lost 5 bases and the J segment 3 bases; nucleotides outside the gene matches: 8. The CDR3 runs to 17 residues. Germline V gene data show CDR1 as SGHAT and CDR2 as FQNNGV. CDR3 residues: CASSHRDRGQLYNEQFF. The CDR3 DNA reads TGTGCCAGCAGCCACCGGGACAGGGGGCAACTCTACAATGAGCAGTTCTTC.

Remarks on this clone: This sample also contains other DNA sequences that code for the same CDR3. The chain couples TRBV7-9 to TRBJ2-5, with TRBD2 matching 11 bases. The germline CDR1 and CDR2 sequences are SEHNR and FQNEAQ (reference sequence). There are 15 residues in the CDR3. V lost 3 bases, J lost 3 bases, and 3 bases stayed unmatched. The CDR3 region is CASSLEGLAEETQYF. Here the CDR3 DNA reads TGTGCCAGCAGCTTGGAGGGACTAGCGGAAGAGACCCAGTACTTC.

The chain combines TRBV14 with TRBJ2-1; 7 nucleotides align to TRBD2. Germline CDR1 SGHDN, CDR2 FVKESK. This CDR3 has 17 amino acids. With 0 bases clipped from V and 3 bases from J, the junction kept 8 bases outside the gene matches. This chain's CDR3 is CASSQDEWREYYNEQFF. The CDR3 DNA follows: TGTGCCAGCAGCCAAGATGAGTGGCGGGAGTACTACAATGAGCAGTTCTTC.

The chain has TRBV10-3 and TRBJ2-6; a possible D gene is TRBD1 (5 bases). Between the trimmed V and J ends, which lost 10 bases and 0 bases, there was a span of 7 bases. Germline CDR1 reads ENHRY; CDR2 reads SYGVKD. The CDR3 consists of 13 residues. CDR3 nucleotide sequence: TGTGCCACGACAGTCTCTGGGGCCAACGTCCTGACTTTC. Its protein is CATTVSGANVLTF.

The rearrangement uses TRBV21-1 and TRBJ2-7; TRBD1 is the table's D call and was not checked against the DNA. TRBV21-1 is a documented pseudogene. The CDR3 sequence is 20 residues long. The CDR3 reads CASSKEGFGLEGQGQGEQYF. CDR3 nucleotide sequence: TGTGCCAGCAGCAAAGAGGGGTTTGGTTTAGAGGGACAGGGTCAGGGGGAGCAGTACTTC.

This clone was seen a handful of times. V usage is TRBV9 and J usage is TRBJ1-5; D is perhaps TRBD1 (5 bases). V lost 0 bases and J 5 bases, leaving 12 bases between the germline ends. Germline lookup yields CDR1 SGDLS and CDR2 YYNGEE. The CDR3 runs to 15 residues. The DNA for the CDR3 is TGTGCCAGCAGCGTAGGCCAGGGTATTTATCAGCCCCAGCATTTT. Amino acids: CASSVGQGIYQPQHF.

This clone occurred a few times. The J gene is TRBJ1-4, the V gene TRBV7-9; tentatively, D is TRBD1 (6 bases). CDR3 length equals 16 residues. Germline V gene lookup returns CDR1 SEHNR and CDR2 FQNEAQ (reference sequence). The V end lost 5 bases, the J end lost 6 bases, and 19 bases lay between the germline ends. DNA for the CDR3: TGTGCCAGCAGCCGATGGACAGCCGCCCTAGATGAAAAACTGTTTTTT. Translation: CASSRWTAALDEKLFF.

CDR3 sequence: CATRSTDRGCKPQHF. The CDR3 nucleotides are TGTGCCACCAGAAGCACGGACAGGGGATGTAAGCCCCAGCATTTT. The chain has TRBV24-1 and TRBJ1-5, with TRBD1 matching 9 bases. V shed 7 bases, J shed 8 bases, and the junction held 11 bases outside the gene matches. The CDR3 spans 15 residues. Germline V lookup: CDR1 KGHDR, CDR2 SFDVKD.

The rearrangement links TRBV11-2 to TRBJ2-5, with 8 bases fitting TRBD2. The CDR3 runs to 15 residues. Germline assignment: CDR1 SGHAT and CDR2 FQNNGV. J gave up 3 bases and V 5 bases, and 8 bases lay outside the gene matches. The CDR3 reads CASSPRGGPKETQYF. The CDR3 nucleotides read TGTGCCAGCAGCCCCCGGGGGGGGCCTAAAGAGACCCAGTACTTC. The full variable domain, completed using reference TRBV11-2 and TRBJ2-5, is EAGVAQSPRYKIIEKRQSVAFWCNPISGHATLYWYQQILGQGPKLLIQFQNNGVVDDSQLPKDRFSAERLKGVDSTLKIQPAKLEDSAVYLCASSPRGGPKETQYFGPGTRLLVL.

V usage is TRBV24-1 and J usage is TRBJ1-5; 9 nucleotides line up with TRBD1. The germline gives CDR1 KGHDR, CDR2 SFDVKD. V was pared by 3 bases and J by 6 bases, with 5 bases of the junction left unmatched. The CDR3 totals 15 residues. The CDR3 DNA reads TGTGCCACCAGTGATGGACCGACAGGGGGTCAGCCCCAGCATTTT. This encodes CATSDGPTGGQPQHF.

V usage is TRBV10-3 and J usage is TRBJ2-4, with a tentative D call TRBD1 (5 bases). V gave up 2 bases and J gave up 0 bases, with 14 bases separating them. The germline V gene has CDR1 ENHRY and CDR2 SYGVKD. CDR3 length: 17 amino acids. CDR3 sequence reads: CAISENAGQLAKNIQYF. For the CDR3, the DNA is TGTGCCATCAGTGAGAATGCAGGGCAGCTAGCCAAAAACATTCAGTACTTC.

A single count supports this clone. This rearrangement joins TRBV24-1 to TRBJ1-5; tentative D call: TRBD1 (5 bases). CDR1 is KGHDR, CDR2 SFDVKD, per germline. The length of the CDR3 is 13 residues. Deletions cut 4 bases from V and 7 bases from J, with 10 bases between. CDR3 loop: CATSEGGKQPQHF. CDR3 DNA: TGTGCCACCAGTGAGGGGGGGAAGCAGCCCCAGCATTTT.

This rearrangement joins TRBV15 to TRBJ2-5, with 9 bases matching TRBD1. The CDR3 runs 14 residues. V was clipped by 2 bases and J by 3 bases; unmatched bases: 1. Germline assignment: CDR1 LNHNV and CDR2 YYDKDF (reference sequence). In DNA, the CDR3 is TGTGCCACCAGCAGAAGGGACAGGGAAGAGACCCAGTACTTC. It specifies CATSRRDREETQYF.

V usage is TRBV9 and J usage is TRBJ2-3; TRBD1 agrees at 8 bases. Losses at the gene ends were 0 bases for V and 1 base for J; bases not matched to a gene: 4. CDR1 and CDR2 from the germline V gene are SGDLS and YYNGEE. The length of the CDR3 is 16 residues. The CDR3 DNA is TGTGCCAGCAGCGTAGTAGGACAGGGTGGCACAGATACGCAGTATTTT. This gives the protein CASSVVGQGGTDTQYF.

The gene calls are TRBV6-4 and TRBJ1-4; D perhaps matches TRBD1 (6 bases). Trimming cost V 5 bases and J 4 bases, with 14 bases left between them. The CDR3 is 15 residues long. CDR1 is MRHNA and CDR2 is SNTAGT in the germline V gene. The DNA of the CDR3 is TGTGCCAGCAGTCCGGGACACACGGGTAATGAAAAACTGTTTTTT. This translates into CASSPGHTGNEKLFF.

The J gene is TRBJ2-5, the V gene TRBV14; D remains ambiguous. Trimming took 1 base from V and 2 from J, leaving 8 bases between them. The CDR3 is 14 residues long. The germline CDR1 and CDR2 sequences are SGHDN and FVKESK. The CDR3 nucleotides are TGTGCCAGCAGCCAAGCGGAGATACAAGAGACCCAGTACTTC. Protein: CASSQAEIQETQYF.

In nucleotides, the CDR3 is TGTGCCAGCAGCGAGGGGGGGTCTTTTAATGAAAAACTGTTTTTT. Encoded protein: CASSEGGSFNEKLFF. The rearrangement uses TRBV9 and TRBJ1-4; the D gene is possibly TRBD1 (6 bases). Per the germline V gene, CDR1 is SGDLS and CDR2 is YYNGEE. V shed 3 bases and J shed 4 bases, with 13 bases lying between them. The CDR3 consists of 15 residues.

The CDR3 DNA is TGTGCCAGCCTCCCGGGACAGAACACTGAAGCTTTCTTT. Its protein product is CASLPGQNTEAFF. The chain recombines TRBV18 with TRBJ1-1; maybe TRBD1 (6 bases). This CDR3 spans 13 amino acids. The germline gives CDR1 KGHSH, CDR2 LQKENI. Trimming pared 8 bases from V and 1 base from J, leaving 11 bases between.

This clone was counted only a few times. The rearrangement uses TRBV24-1 and TRBJ1-4, with 7 bases aligning to TRBD1. This CDR3 region has 15 residues. The V gene end was trimmed by 6 bases and the J gene end by 5 bases; junction bases not matched to a gene: 8. Looked up from germline, CDR1 is KGHDR and CDR2 is SFDVKD. CDR3 protein: CATSPGDRANEKLFF. The CDR3 nucleotides read TGTGCCACCAGTCCTGGGGACAGAGCAAATGAAAAACTGTTTTTT.

The chain has TRBV30 and TRBJ1-5; 10 nucleotides line up with TRBD1. Germline lookup yields CDR1 GTSNPN and CDR2 SVGIG (reference sequence). The V gene end was trimmed by 1 base and the J gene end by 3 bases; junction bases not matched to a gene: 6. This CDR3 comprises 16 residues. The CDR3 loop reads CAWSGRQGAYNQPQHF. CDR3 DNA: TGTGCCTGGAGTGGACGACAGGGGGCGTACAATCAGCCCCAGCATTTT.

V usage is TRBV28 and J usage is TRBJ2-5; the D gene is possibly TRBD2 (5 bases). Germline CDR1 is MDHEN and CDR2 is SYDVKM. The CDR3 spans 12 residues. The V end lost 5 bases, the J end lost 5 bases, and 9 bases lay between the germline ends. The CDR3 sequence is CASSVRRETQYF. DNA of the CDR3: TGTGCCAGCAGTGTAAGGAGGGAGACCCAGTACTTC.

The chain recombines TRBV30 with TRBJ1-3, with TRBD1 as a possible D gene (5 bases). Germline V gene sequence: CDR1 GTSNPN, CDR2 SVGIG (reference sequence). The CDR3 extends over 15 amino acids. Deletions cut 0 bases from V and 7 bases from J, with 16 bases between. The CDR3: CAWSVGQQTWNTIYF. The CDR3 DNA sequence: TGTGCCTGGAGTGTGGGGCAACAGACCTGGAACACCATATATTTT.

The rearrangement joins TRBV28 to TRBJ1-1, with TRBD1 as a possible D gene (6 bases). Germline V lookup: CDR1 MDHEN, CDR2 SYDVKM. This CDR3 region has 14 residues. Deletions cut 3 bases from V and 4 bases from J, with 12 bases between. The CDR3 loop is CASSFGGRVTEAFF. For the CDR3, the DNA is TGTGCCAGCAGTTTCGGGGGGCGAGTCACTGAAGCTTTCTTT. Full variable domain (rest looked up from reference TRBV28 and TRBJ1-1): DVKVTQSSRYLVKRTGEKVFLECVQDMDHENMFWYRQDPGLGLRLIYFSYDVKMKEKGDIPEGYSVSREKKERFSLILESASTNQTSMYLCASSFGGRVTEAFFGQGTRLTVV.

The DNA of the CDR3 is TGTGCCAGCAGCCGGGACAGACAAGAGACCCAGTACTTC. This codes for CASSRDRQETQYF. The V and J genes are TRBV7-2 and TRBJ2-5; TRBD1 aligns across 7 bases. Looked up from germline, CDR1 is SGHTA and CDR2 is FQGNSA. The CDR3 has 13 amino acids. V shed 5 bases and J 2 bases; nucleotides not matched to a gene: 2. The full variable domain, completed using reference TRBV7-2 and TRBJ2-5, is GAGVSQSPSNKVTEKGKDVELRCDPISGHTALYWYRQSLGQGLEFLIYFQGNSAPDKSGLPSDRFSAERTGGSVSTLTIQRTQQEDSAVYLCASSRDRQETQYFGPGTRLLVL.